This T cell receptor (beta chain) was found in a study of blood T cell repertoires in COVID-19. Produced via immunoSEQ multiplex PCR; TCRdb's table is partial and in-frame only. This table has around 120,000 clones, less than 90% appearing once. Per germline, CDR1 ENHRY and CDR2 SYGVKD. The CDR3 spans 13 residues. Trimming took off 3 bases at V and 1 base at J, with 6 bases between the two ends. Source material: peripheral blood. The sequence derives from a young man with acute or convalescent COVID-19. The rearrangement links TRBV10-3 to TRBJ2-5; no clear D gene. In DNA form, the CDR3 reads TGTGCCATCAGTGACGGTACCCAAGAGACCCAGTACTTC. It codes for CAISDGTQETQYF.